Below are 15 T cell receptor beta chains sequenced from a single sample in a study of post-analysis software for immune sequencing data (dated by TCRdb to between 2015 and 2017). Receptors were amplified or captured by PCR. TCRdb names Illumina HiSeq 2500 as the instrument used. Unique molecular identifiers were incorporated into TCR beta cDNA libraries to reduce PCR and sequencing biases. TCRdb cleaned the public reads at Q25 with fastp, built clones with MiXCR and kept in-frame beta chains. Each CDR3 protein appears once, grouped with its most common genes and DNA. The sample table lists about 380,000 distinct CDR3 sequences, roughly 38% of them with a count of one. The ten largest account for 13% of the sample. Which antigens these TCRs recognize remains unknown. Here is what the overall study found, with its caveats: Significantly higher frequencies in patients than in controls were found for about 5 TRBV segments, including TRBV5-6, TRBV5-1 and TRBV20-1.

The sample comprised blood. The receptors originated from a girl under 18 with multiple sclerosis.

The CDR3 region has the DNA TGTGCCAGCAGCTTGGGCTATCAGACATATAATTCACCCCTCCACTTT. Its protein product is CASSLGYQTYNSPLHF. The chain carries TRBV5-6 and TRBJ1-6, with D hard to call. There are 16 residues in the CDR3. Germline CDR1 SGHDT, CDR2 YYEEEE. Trimming took 0 bases from V and 4 from J, leaving 11 bases between them. The variable domain in full, completed from reference TRBV5-6 and TRBJ1-6, reads DAGVTQSPTHLIKTRGQQVTLRCSPKSGHDTVSWYQQALGQGPQFIFQYYEEEERQRGNFPDRFSGHQFPNYSSELNVNALLLGDSALYLCASSLGYQTYNSPLHFGNGTRLTVT.

Of note for this clonotype: One end of the junction is discordant with germline, which a read error may explain. The V and J genes are TRBV5-5 and TRBJ1-2; maybe TRBD1 (6 bases). The CDR3 sequence is 15 residues long. From germline, CDR1 is SGHKS and CDR2 YYEKEE (reference sequence). CDR3 sequence (DNA): TGTGCCTGCAGCGGCAGGGGCAGTTCTAACTATGGCTACACCTTC. The encoded protein is CACSGRGSSNYGYTF.

The chain combines TRBV27 with TRBJ1-6; TRBD1 matches at 9 bases. Germline CDR1 and CDR2: MNHEY and SMNVEV (reference sequence). There are 17 residues in the CDR3. With V trimmed by 3 bases and J by 10 bases, 13 bases remained unmatched. CDR3 sequence reads: CASSLDRRDRAPSPLHF. The CDR3 DNA follows: TGTGCCAGCAGTTTGGATCGGCGGGACAGGGCCCCCTCACCCCTCCACTTT.

The chain uses TRBV20-1 and TRBJ1-6; tentatively, D is TRBD1 (5 bases). This CDR3 has 15 residues. Deletions cut 7 bases from V and 7 bases from J, with 20 bases between. Germline V gene data show CDR1 as DFQATT and CDR2 as SNEGSKA (reference sequence). CDR3 amino acids: CSVRVRGRPNSPLHF. In DNA, the CDR3 is TGCAGTGTCAGAGTTAGGGGACGGCCGAATTCACCCCTCCACTTT.

V usage is TRBV20-1 and J usage is TRBJ2-1, with 8 positions matching TRBD2. The CDR3 loop spans 13 amino acids. V shed 3 bases, J shed 6 bases, and the junction held 4 bases outside the gene matches. Germline CDR1 DFQATT, CDR2 SNEGSKA (reference sequence). The CDR3, as DNA: TGCAGTGCTAGTCCGGGGGGGGGCAATGAGCAGTTCTTC. It yields the protein CSASPGGGNEQFF.

The count of this clonotype is one. The rearrangement joins TRBV6-5 to TRBJ1-1; D is possibly TRBD1 (6 bases). Germline loops: CDR1 MNHEY, CDR2 SVGAGI. Trimming took off 2 bases at V and 4 bases at J, with 17 bases between the two ends. This CDR3 is 16 amino acids long. Here the CDR3 DNA reads TGTGCCAGCAGTTACCGGCGGGGGCCCAAACCCACTGAAGCTTTCTTT. The encoded protein is CASSYRRGPKPTEAFF.

V is TRBV7-9 and J is TRBJ2-1; 10 positions agree with TRBD1. The CDR3 contains 13 residues. The V gene's germline CDR1 is SEHNR and CDR2 FQNEAQ (reference sequence). With V trimmed by 4 bases and J by 10 bases, 4 bases remained unmatched. The CDR3 DNA reads TGTGCCAGCAGCTCATGGGACAGGGGAGAGCAGTTCTTC. Its translation is CASSSWDRGEQFF. Full variable domain (remainder filled in from reference TRBV7-9 and TRBJ2-1): DTGVSQNPRHKITKRGQNVTFRCDPISEHNRLYWYRQTLGQGPEFLTYFQNEAQLEKSRLLSDRFSAERPKGSFSTLEIQRTEQGDSAMYLCASSSWDRGEQFFGPGTRLTVL.

This clonotype was seen a handful of times. CDR3 sequence reads: CASSPPGGLQHF. Written as DNA, the CDR3 is TGTGCCAGCAGTCCCCCAGGGGGACTCCAGCATTTT. The V gene is TRBV6-5, the J gene TRBJ1-5; 7 positions agree with TRBD1. This CDR3 contains 12 residues. CDR1 and CDR2 (germline): MNHEY, SVGAGI. V shed 5 bases and J 12 bases; nucleotides not matched to a gene: 7.

The rearrangement links TRBV6-2 or TRBV6-3 to TRBJ2-3; 9 positions agree with TRBD2. Per germline, CDR1 MNHEY and CDR2 SVGEGT. After removal of 4 bases from V and 1 base from J, the junction contained 6 bases not matched to a gene. This CDR3 spans 16 amino acids. As DNA, the CDR3 is TGTGCCAGCAGTTCGGTAGCGGGGGTGGGCACAGATACGCAGTATTTT. Residues: CASSSVAGVGTDTQYF.

Remarks on this clonotype: Compared with germline, one end of the junction differs, possibly owing to a read error. The rearrangement uses TRBV25-1 and TRBJ2-7, with D tentatively TRBD1 (6 bases). The germline V gene has CDR1 MGHDK and CDR2 SYGVNS. The CDR3 runs to 16 residues. The CDR3 DNA is TGTGCCTGCAGTCCCCCACCGGGACACTATCTACGCCAGCAGTACTTC. The encoded protein is CACSPPPGHYLRQQYF.

This chain's CDR3 is CASSLVDLLNEQFF. The CDR3 DNA sequence: TGTGCCAGCAGCCTAGTAGATCTGCTCAATGAGCAGTTCTTC. V gene TRBV14 combines with J gene TRBJ2-1; D is unresolved. The CDR3 is made up of 14 amino acids. V gave up 4 bases and J gave up 6 bases, with 13 bases separating them. In germline, CDR1 is SGHDN, CDR2 FVKESK.

This chain uses TRBV12-3 or TRBV12-4 with TRBJ2-1; 13 bases align to TRBD2. The length of the CDR3 is 15 residues. With 5 bases clipped from V and 7 bases from J, the junction kept 5 bases outside the gene matches. CDR3 bases: TGTGCCAGCAGTCCGGGACTAGCGGGGCTGAATGAGCAGTTCTTC. Its protein is CASSPGLAGLNEQFF.

There are a few counts of this clonotype. The chain has TRBV12-3 or TRBV12-4 and TRBJ1-1; the D gene is possibly TRBD1 (5 bases). This CDR3 is built from 12 residues. Between the trimmed V and J ends, which lost 4 bases and 5 bases, there was a span of 8 bases. DNA for the CDR3: TGTGCCAGCAGTTCACGGGGGACTGAAGCTTTCTTT. It encodes CASSSRGTEAFF.

V gene TRBV18 combines with J gene TRBJ1-1; D not certain. V was clipped by 0 bases and J by 0 bases, with 2 bases between them. The germline CDR1 and CDR2 sequences are KGHSH and LQKENI. The CDR3 sequence is 13 residues long. The CDR3 sequence is CASSPPMNTEAFF. The CDR3 DNA is TGTGCCAGCTCACCACCGATGAACACTGAAGCTTTCTTT. The full variable domain, rest sourced from reference TRBV18 and TRBJ1-1, is NAGVMQNPRHLVRRRGQEARLRCSPMKGHSHVYWYRQLPEEGLKFMVYLQKENIIDESGMPKERFSAEFPKEGPSILRIQQVVRGDSAAYFCASSPPMNTEAFFGQGTRLTVV.

This clonotype has only a few counts. The genes are TRBV6-5 and TRBJ2-7; D is undetermined. The CDR3 covers 14 residues. CDR1 and CDR2 from the germline V gene are MNHEY and SVGAGI. Trimming stripped 5 bases from V and 3 bases from J, with 14 bases between. The DNA for the CDR3 is TGTGCCAGCAGTCCCCGACCGCTGCTCTACGAGCAGTACTTC. It is translated as CASSPRPLLYEQYF.